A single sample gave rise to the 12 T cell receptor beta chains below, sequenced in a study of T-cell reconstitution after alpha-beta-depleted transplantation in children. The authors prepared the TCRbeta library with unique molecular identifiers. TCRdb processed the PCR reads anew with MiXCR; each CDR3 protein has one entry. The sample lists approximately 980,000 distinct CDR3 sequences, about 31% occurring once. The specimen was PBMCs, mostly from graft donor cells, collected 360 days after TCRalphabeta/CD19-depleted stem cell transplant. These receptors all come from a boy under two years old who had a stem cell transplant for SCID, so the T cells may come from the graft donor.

The CDR3 protein is CASSLGQKLNTGELFF. Here the CDR3 DNA reads TGCGCCAGCAGCTTGGGGCAGAAGCTGAACACCGGGGAGCTGTTTTTT. The chain uses TRBV5-1 and TRBJ2-2, with D hard to call. Germline CDR1 reads SGHRS; CDR2 reads YFSETQ. This CDR3 is built from 16 residues. Trimming took off 0 bases at V and 1 base at J, with 10 bases between the two ends.

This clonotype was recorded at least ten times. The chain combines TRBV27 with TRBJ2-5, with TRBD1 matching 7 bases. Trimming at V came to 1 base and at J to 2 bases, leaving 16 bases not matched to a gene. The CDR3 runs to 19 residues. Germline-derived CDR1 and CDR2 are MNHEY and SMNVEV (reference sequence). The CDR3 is CASSLLAPHAGTVQETQYF. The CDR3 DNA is TGTGCCAGCAGTTTATTAGCCCCACACGCCGGGACAGTTCAAGAGACCCAGTACTTC.

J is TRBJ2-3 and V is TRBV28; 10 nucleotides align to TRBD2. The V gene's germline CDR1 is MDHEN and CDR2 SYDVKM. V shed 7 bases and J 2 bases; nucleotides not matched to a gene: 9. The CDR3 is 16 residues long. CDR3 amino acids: CASTSVAGGPTDTQYF. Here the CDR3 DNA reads TGTGCCAGCACCTCGGTAGCGGGGGGACCCACAGATACGCAGTATTTT. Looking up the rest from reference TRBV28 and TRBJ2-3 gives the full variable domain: DVKVTQSSRYLVKRTGEKVFLECVQDMDHENMFWYRQDPGLGLRLIYFSYDVKMKEKGDIPEGYSVSREKKERFSLILESASTNQTSMYLCASTSVAGGPTDTQYFGPGTRLTVL.

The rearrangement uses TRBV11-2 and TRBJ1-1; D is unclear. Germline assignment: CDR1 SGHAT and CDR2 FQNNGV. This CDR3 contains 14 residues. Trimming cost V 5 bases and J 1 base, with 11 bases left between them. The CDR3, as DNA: TGTGCCAGCAGCGAAGTCCGACAGAACACTGAAGCTTTCTTT. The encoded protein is CASSEVRQNTEAFF.

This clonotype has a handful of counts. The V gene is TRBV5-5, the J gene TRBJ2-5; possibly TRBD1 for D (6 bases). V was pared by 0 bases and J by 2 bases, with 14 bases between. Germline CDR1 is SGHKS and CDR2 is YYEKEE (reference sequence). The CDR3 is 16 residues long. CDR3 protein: CASSLEIGQRQETQYF. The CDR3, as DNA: TGTGCCAGCAGCTTGGAAATCGGACAGAGACAAGAGACCCAGTACTTC.

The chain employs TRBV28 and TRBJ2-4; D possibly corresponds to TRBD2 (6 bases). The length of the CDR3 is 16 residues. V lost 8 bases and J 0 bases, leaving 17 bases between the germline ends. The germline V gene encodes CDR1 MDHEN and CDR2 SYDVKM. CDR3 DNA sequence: TGTGCCAGCGCCGGGAGAAAGTACGTAGCCAAAAACATTCAGTACTTC. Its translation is CASAGRKYVAKNIQYF.

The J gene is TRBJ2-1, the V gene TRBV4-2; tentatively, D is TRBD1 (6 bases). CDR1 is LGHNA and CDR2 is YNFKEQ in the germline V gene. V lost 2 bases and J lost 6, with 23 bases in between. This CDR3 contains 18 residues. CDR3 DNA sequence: TGTGCCAGCAGCCAATTAAGTGAGCAGGCAGGGGCGGGCAATGAGCAGTTCTTC. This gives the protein CASSQLSEQAGAGNEQFF.

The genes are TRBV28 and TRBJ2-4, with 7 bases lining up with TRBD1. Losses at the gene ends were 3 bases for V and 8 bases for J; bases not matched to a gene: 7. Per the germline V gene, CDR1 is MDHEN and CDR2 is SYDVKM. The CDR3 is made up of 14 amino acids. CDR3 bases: TGTGCCAGCAGTTTCGGAGACAGGGCGGACATTCAGTACTTC. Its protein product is CASSFGDRADIQYF. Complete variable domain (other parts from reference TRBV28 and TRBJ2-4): DVKVTQSSRYLVKRTGEKVFLECVQDMDHENMFWYRQDPGLGLRLIYFSYDVKMKEKGDIPEGYSVSREKKERFSLILESASTNQTSMYLCASSFGDRADIQYFGAGTRLSVL.

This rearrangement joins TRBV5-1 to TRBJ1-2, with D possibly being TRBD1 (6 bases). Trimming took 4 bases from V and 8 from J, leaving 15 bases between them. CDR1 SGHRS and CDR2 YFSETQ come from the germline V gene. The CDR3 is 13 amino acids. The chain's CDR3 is CASSTTGYDGYTF. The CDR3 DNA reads TGCGCCAGCAGCACCACAGGGTACGACGGCTACACCTTC. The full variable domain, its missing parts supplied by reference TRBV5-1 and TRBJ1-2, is KAGVTQTPRYLIKTRGQQVTLSCSPISGHRSVSWYQQTPGQGLQFLFEYFSETQRNKGNFPGRFSGRQFSNSRSEMNVSTLELGDSALYLCASSTTGYDGYTFGSGTRLTVV.

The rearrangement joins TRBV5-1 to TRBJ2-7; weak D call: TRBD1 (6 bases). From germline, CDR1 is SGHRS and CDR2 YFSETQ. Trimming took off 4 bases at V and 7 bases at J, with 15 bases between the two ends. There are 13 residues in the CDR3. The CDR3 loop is CASSPGTQGEQYF. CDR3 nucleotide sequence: TGCGCCAGCAGCCCCGGCACCCAGGGGGAGCAGTACTTC. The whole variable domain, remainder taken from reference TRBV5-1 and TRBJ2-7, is KAGVTQTPRYLIKTRGQQVTLSCSPISGHRSVSWYQQTPGQGLQFLFEYFSETQRNKGNFPGRFSGRQFSNSRSEMNVSTLELGDSALYLCASSPGTQGEQYFGPGTRLTVT.

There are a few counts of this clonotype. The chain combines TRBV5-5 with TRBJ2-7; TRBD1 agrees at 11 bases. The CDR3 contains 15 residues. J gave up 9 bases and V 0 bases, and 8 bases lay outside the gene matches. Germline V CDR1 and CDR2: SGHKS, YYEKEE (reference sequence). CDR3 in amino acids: CASSLGPGQGAGQYF. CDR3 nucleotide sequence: TGTGCCAGCAGCTTGGGTCCAGGACAGGGGGCTGGGCAGTACTTC.

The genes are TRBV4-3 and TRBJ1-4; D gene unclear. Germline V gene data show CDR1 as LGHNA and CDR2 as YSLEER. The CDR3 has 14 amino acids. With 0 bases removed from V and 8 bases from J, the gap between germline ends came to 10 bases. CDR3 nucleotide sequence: TGCGCCAGCAGCCAAGATCCATTGGGGGAAAAACTGTTTTTT. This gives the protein CASSQDPLGEKLFF.